Following are 4 T cell receptor beta chains from one sample sequenced in a study of T cells in Graves' hyperthyroidism and ophthalmopathy. RNA transcripts gave rise to amplified TCR beta CDR3 regions. Carried out on the TCR CDR3, a first-round RT-PCR used the HTBI primer set. MiXCR was run by TCRdb on the multiplex PCR reads, yielding one entry per CDR3 protein. The sample comprises about half a million distinct CDR3 sequences, about 20% of which are singletons, and about half rests with the top ten. Specimen: blood. The receptor set was obtained from a middle-aged man with Graves' ophthalmopathy.

This sequence joins TRBV19 and TRBJ1-1, with 9 nucleotides matching TRBD1. Trimming removed 3 bases from V and 6 bases from J; junction bases left unmatched: 8. The CDR3 is 15 residues long. Germline loops: CDR1 LNHDA, CDR2 SQIVND (reference sequence). The CDR3 nucleotides read TGTGCCAGTAGTATCTACCGGACAGGGGTCTCTGAAGCTTTCTTT. Its protein product is CASSIYRTGVSEAFF.

This sequence joins TRBV4-3 and TRBJ2-7; possible D gene TRBD1, 5 bases. The germline V gene has CDR1 LGHNA and CDR2 YSLEER. Trimming took off 0 bases at V and 5 bases at J, with 8 bases between the two ends. The CDR3 covers 13 residues. The CDR3: CASSQEWGNEQYF. CDR3 coding DNA: TGCGCCAGCAGCCAAGAATGGGGCAACGAGCAGTACTTC.

This clonotype was picked up a small number of times. The chain uses TRBV20-1 and TRBJ1-3; 7 bases are a match to TRBD1. Trimming removed 5 bases from V and 3 bases from J; junction bases left unmatched: 7. CDR1 and CDR2 (germline): DFQATT, SNEGSKA (reference sequence). The CDR3 spans 14 residues. The CDR3 protein is CSADLQGYGNTIYF. The CDR3 region has the DNA TGCAGTGCTGATCTACAGGGGTATGGAAACACCATATATTTT.

This clonotype appeared many times. The chain links TRBV12-3 or TRBV12-4 to TRBJ2-3; D is perhaps TRBD2 (6 bases). CDR3 length: 15 residues. The V and J ends lost 4 bases and 2 bases respectively, with 13 bases between them. CDR3 nucleotides: TGTGCCAGCAGTTCAAAGGGAGGATCCACAGATACGCAGTATTTT. It specifies CASSSKGGSTDTQYF.